A single sample is the source of the 31 T cell receptor beta chains below, sequenced in a study of OX40 agonist ivuxolimab in advanced cancers. Sequencing used immunoSEQ multiplex PCR; TCRdb keeps in-frame clones, though not all of them. The sample carries tens of thousands of clones, about 86% recorded once. Sequencing used CD4+ or CD8+ T cells sorted from blood, obtained in a trial of the OX40 agonist ivuxolimab. These receptors were taken from an adult with an advanced solid tumor such as melanoma, head and neck, liver or kidney cancer.

The J gene is TRBJ1-1, the V gene TRBV2; TRBD1 might be the D (5 bases). There are 12 residues in the CDR3. Germline CDR1 and CDR2: SNHLY and FYNNEI. The ends were cut back, 7 bases at V and 1 base at J, with 7 bases in the middle. CDR3 DNA: TGTGCCAGCACCACAGGGAACACTGAAGCTTTCTTT. This encodes CASTTGNTEAFF. Variable domain in full (rest from reference TRBV2 and TRBJ1-1): EPEVTQTPSHQVTQMGQEVILRCVPISNHLYFYWYRQILGQKVEFLVSFYNNEISEKSEIFDDQFSVERPDGSNFTLKIRSTKLEDSAMYFCASTTGNTEAFFGQGTRLTVV.

The genes are TRBV7-9 and TRBJ2-3, with 7 nucleotides matching TRBD1. Trimming took 11 bases from V and 0 from J; bases not matched to a gene: 8. Germline CDR1 and CDR2: SEHNR and FQNEAQ (reference sequence). The CDR3 has 14 amino acids. CDR3 in amino acids: CAAGGIGSTDTQYF. In DNA, the CDR3 is TGTGCCGCAGGGGGAATAGGGAGCACAGATACGCAGTATTTT.

For the CDR3, the DNA is TGTGCCTGGGGACAGGGTCACTCCTACGAGCAGTACTTC. It codes for CAWGQGHSYEQYF. The chain links TRBV30 to TRBJ2-7, with 8 bases fitting TRBD1. The CDR3 is 13 residues long. Per germline, CDR1 GTSNPN and CDR2 SVGIG (reference sequence). Unmatched junction bases numbered 3, after V lost 5 bases and J lost 0 bases. Full variable domain (missing parts from reference TRBV30 and TRBJ2-7): SQTIHQWPATLVQPVGSPLSLECTVEGTSNPNLYWYRQAAGRGLQLLFYSVGIGQISSEVPQNLSASRPQDRQFILSSKKLLLSDSGFYLCAWGQGHSYEQYFGPGTRLTVT.

This rearrangement joins TRBV6-1 to TRBJ1-4; 9 bases agree with TRBD1. J was trimmed by 4 bases and V by 6 bases; bases with no gene match: 3. From germline, CDR1 is MNHNS and CDR2 SASEGT. The CDR3 extends over 14 amino acids. The CDR3 DNA sequence: TGTGCCAGCAGGACAGGGGGAGTTAATGAAAAACTGTTTTTT. Translated: CASRTGGVNEKLFF.

The chain carries TRBV11-2 and TRBJ2-7; D not resolved. The CDR3 consists of 14 residues. The germline gives CDR1 SGHAT, CDR2 FQNNGV. V lost 0 bases and J 2 bases, leaving 8 bases between the germline ends. CDR3 protein: CASSLEYNTYEQYF. The CDR3 coding sequence is TGTGCCAGCAGCTTAGAGTACAATACCTACGAGCAGTACTTC.

This chain links TRBV10-3 with TRBJ1-5; no clear D. V was shortened by 0 bases and J by 6 bases, with 3 bases between the two germline ends. Germline CDR1 ENHRY, CDR2 SYGVKD. The CDR3 is 12 residues long. The CDR3 loop reads CAISESSQPQHF. DNA of the CDR3: TGTGCCATCAGTGAGTCAAGTCAGCCCCAGCATTTT.

This chain connects TRBV5-1 to TRBJ1-3; a weak D match, TRBD1 (5 bases). The V end lost 0 bases, the J end lost 1 base, and 8 bases lay between the germline ends. CDR3 length equals 15 residues. Germline CDR1 SGHRS, CDR2 YFSETQ. The CDR3 loop reads CASSLDGGSGNTIYF. The CDR3 DNA reads as TGCGCCAGCAGCTTGGACGGGGGGTCTGGAAACACCATATATTTT.

V and J are TRBV6-1 and TRBJ2-4; D uncertain. Deletions cut 8 bases from V and 5 bases from J, with 19 bases between. This CDR3 is 15 amino acids long. Germline V CDR1 and CDR2: MNHNS, SASEGT. The chain's CDR3 is CASFHRQLGQNIQYF. In DNA, the CDR3 is TGTGCCAGCTTCCACCGGCAACTCGGGCAAAACATTCAGTACTTC.

The CDR3 region is CASALGGDPGELFF. The CDR3 nucleotides read TGCGCCAGCGCCTTAGGGGGGGACCCCGGGGAGCTGTTTTTT. The V and J genes are TRBV5-1 and TRBJ2-2; D perhaps matches TRBD2 (7 bases). Germline-derived CDR1 and CDR2 are SGHRS and YFSETQ. Trimming pared 7 bases from V and 6 bases from J, leaving 16 bases between. The CDR3 has 14 amino acids.

Only a few counts were recorded for this clone. The rearrangement uses TRBV10-3 and TRBJ1-1; 7 bases agree with TRBD1. Looked up from germline, CDR1 is ENHRY and CDR2 is SYGVKD. The length of the CDR3 is 14 residues. Trimming at V came to 7 bases and at J to 2 bases, leaving 7 bases not matched to a gene. The CDR3 loop reads CAITKGQTNTEAFF. The DNA for the CDR3 is TGTGCCATCACCAAGGGACAGACAAACACTGAAGCTTTCTTT.

This clone was recorded once. The chain recombines TRBV29-1 with TRBJ1-5; a weak D match, TRBD1 (6 bases). The CDR3 has 13 residues. Trimming shortened V by 4 bases and J by 3 bases, and 10 bases separated the two germline ends. CDR1 is SQVTM and CDR2 is ANQGSEA in the germline V gene. The CDR3 loop reads CSVAGGVNQPQHF. CDR3 nucleotide sequence: TGCAGCGTTGCTGGGGGCGTCAATCAGCCCCAGCATTTT.

The rearrangement links TRBV7-9 to TRBJ1-3, with a possible D match to TRBD1 (5 bases). Trimming removed 4 bases at V and 1 base at J, with 14 bases between. Germline loops: CDR1 SEHNR, CDR2 FQNEAQ (reference sequence). The CDR3 length is 16 residues. In DNA, the CDR3 is TGTGCCAGCAGCTCGACGACAGAATCTTCTGGAAACACCATATATTTT. Encoded protein: CASSSTTESSGNTIYF.

This clone has a single count. The chain has TRBV14 and TRBJ2-4; D not resolved. Germline V gene lookup returns CDR1 SGHDN and CDR2 FVKESK. The V and J ends lost 0 bases and 8 bases respectively, with 14 bases between them. The CDR3 covers 15 residues. The CDR3 protein is CASSQDRARWDIQYF. The DNA for the CDR3 is TGTGCCAGCAGCCAAGATCGAGCGAGGTGGGACATTCAGTACTTC.

The chain couples TRBV15 to TRBJ2-5, with 10 bases fitting TRBD2. The V segment lost 4 bases and the J segment 4 bases; nucleotides outside the gene matches: 3. Germline V gene lookup returns CDR1 LNHNV and CDR2 YYDKDF (reference sequence). There are 14 residues in the CDR3. The CDR3 sequence: CATSTAGGIETQYF. The DNA of the CDR3 is TGTGCCACCAGCACAGCGGGGGGGATAGAGACCCAGTACTTC.

This rearrangement joins TRBV18 to TRBJ2-5; tentatively, D is TRBD2 (6 bases). The CDR3 loop spans 13 amino acids. The germline gives CDR1 KGHSH, CDR2 LQKENI. With 6 bases removed from V and 2 bases from J, the gap between germline ends came to 10 bases. Written as DNA, the CDR3 is TGTGCCAGCTCCGGCGGGACGCAAGAGACCCAGTACTTC. This codes for CASSGGTQETQYF.

This sequence joins TRBV7-9 and TRBJ2-6; D is unclear. V lost 1 base to trimming and J lost 4 bases, with 8 bases between them. CDR1 SEHNR and CDR2 FQNEAQ come from the germline V gene (reference sequence). The CDR3 sequence is 15 residues long. CDR3 amino acids: CASSLGVAGANVLTF. CDR3 sequence (DNA): TGTGCCAGCAGCTTAGGGGTCGCCGGGGCCAACGTCCTGACTTTC. The whole variable domain, remainder taken from reference TRBV7-9 and TRBJ2-6, is DTGVSQNPRHKITKRGQNVTFRCDPISEHNRLYWYRQTLGQGPEFLTYFQNEAQLEKSRLLSDRFSAERPKGSFSTLEIQRTEQGDSAMYLCASSLGVAGANVLTFGAGSRLTVL.

V gene TRBV5-5 combines with J gene TRBJ1-5; no firm D call. This CDR3 has 15 amino acids. The germline V gene encodes CDR1 SGHKS and CDR2 YYEKEE (reference sequence). Trimming took 0 bases from V and 0 from J, leaving 7 bases between them. CDR3 amino acids: CASSLALDSNQPQHF. CDR3 DNA sequence: TGTGCCAGCAGCTTGGCGTTGGATAGCAATCAGCCCCAGCATTTT. The variable domain in full, with the rest retrieved from reference TRBV5-5 and TRBJ1-5, is DAGVTQSPTHLIKTRGQQVTLRCSPISGHKSVSWYQQVLGQGPQFIFQYYEKEERGRGNFPDRFSARQFPNYSSELNVNALLLGDSALYLCASSLALDSNQPQHFGDGTRLSIL.

This clone appeared a single time. The chain couples TRBV12-5 to TRBJ2-7, with D maybe TRBD1 (5 bases). Trimming left V 1 base short and J 10 bases short, with 8 bases between. Germline V CDR1 and CDR2: LGHNT, FRNRAP. The CDR3 extends over 11 amino acids. The CDR3 loop reads CASGLGRTQYF. CDR3 sequence (DNA): TGTGCTAGTGGTTTGGGACGGACACAGTACTTC.

The gene calls are TRBV10-3 and TRBJ2-1; 7 bases match TRBD2. Germline-derived CDR1 and CDR2 are ENHRY and SYGVKD. J lost 5 bases, V lost 3 bases, and 7 bases had no gene match. The CDR3 is 15 residues long. CDR3: CAISDRREKDNEQFF. In nucleotides, the CDR3 is TGTGCCATCAGTGATAGGCGGGAGAAGGACAATGAGCAGTTCTTC.

In the case of this clone: The junction and the germline gene differ at one end; a read error may be behind it. This sequence joins TRBV6-6 and TRBJ1-2, with TRBD1 identical over 7 bases. The germline V gene has CDR1 MNHNY and CDR2 SVGAGI (reference sequence). The CDR3 contains 13 residues. The CDR3 is CAISTGTEDGYTF. The DNA for the CDR3 is TGTGCCATCAGTACCGGGACAGAAGACGGCTACACCTTC.

The rearrangement links TRBV6-1 to TRBJ2-7; D remains ambiguous. The CDR3 is made up of 12 amino acids. The V gene's germline CDR1 is MNHNS and CDR2 SASEGT. V lost 1 base and J 9 bases, leaving 10 bases between the germline ends. The chain's CDR3 is CASSEGAPGQYF. CDR3 DNA: TGTGCCAGCAGTGAAGGGGCGCCAGGGCAGTACTTC.

The chain joins TRBV20-1 to TRBJ2-5, with D unresolved. The V gene's germline CDR1 is DFQATT and CDR2 SNEGSKA (reference sequence). With 3 bases removed from V and 3 bases from J, the gap between germline ends came to 5 bases. The CDR3 covers 11 residues. CDR3 bases: TGCAGTGCTAGTAAGGAAGAGACCCAGTACTTC. Encoded protein: CSASKEETQYF.

The chain employs TRBV7-2 and TRBJ2-7; D is unclear. Germline V gene lookup returns CDR1 SGHTA and CDR2 FQGNSA. Trimming took 5 bases from V and 6 from J, leaving 14 bases between them. The CDR3 sequence is 13 residues long. CDR3 region: CASSRNYIGEQYF. CDR3 DNA sequence: TGTGCCAGCAGCCGGAACTATATAGGCGAGCAGTACTTC.

V usage is TRBV29-1 and J usage is TRBJ1-1, with D hard to call. The CDR3 contains 11 residues. Trimming left V 4 bases short and J 1 base short, with 4 bases between. Germline assignment: CDR1 SQVTM and CDR2 ANQGSEA. The CDR3 protein is CSVGRNTEAFF. The CDR3 region has the DNA TGCAGCGTTGGTCGGAACACTGAAGCTTTCTTT. Filled out from reference TRBV29-1 and TRBJ1-1, the complete variable domain reads SAVISQKPSRDICQRGTSLTIQCQVDSQVTMMFWYRQQPGQSLTLIATANQGSEATYESGFVIDKFPISRPNLTFSTLTVSNMSPEDSSIYLCSVGRNTEAFFGQGTRLTVV.

The chain combines TRBV15 with TRBJ1-5; 8 bases match TRBD1. From germline, CDR1 is LNHNV and CDR2 YYDKDF (reference sequence). The CDR3 spans 14 residues. V lost 6 bases and J lost 5; bases outside the gene matches: 6. The CDR3 DNA follows: TGTGCCACCAGACTGGACAGGGTTTATCAGCCCCAGCATTTT. This gives the protein CATRLDRVYQPQHF.

V and J are TRBV11-2 and TRBJ1-4; D gene ambiguous. The germline CDR1 and CDR2 sequences are SGHAT and FQNNGV. The CDR3 totals 15 residues. V lost 4 bases to trimming and J lost 7 bases, with 16 bases between them. Here the CDR3 reads CASSSLRSKGEKLFF. In nucleotides, the CDR3 is TGTGCCAGCAGCTCCCTCCGGTCGAAGGGTGAAAAACTGTTTTTT.

The V gene is TRBV5-1, the J gene TRBJ1-4; 7 bases are shared with TRBD1. The length of the CDR3 is 15 residues. The V and J ends lost 0 bases and 4 bases, in that order; junction bases with no gene match: 3. CDR1 SGHRS and CDR2 YFSETQ come from the germline V gene. The CDR3 loop is CASSLGQGGNEKLFF. CDR3 bases: TGCGCCAGCAGCTTGGGACAGGGAGGTAATGAAAAACTGTTTTTT.

This sequence joins TRBV11-1 and TRBJ2-3, with D unresolved. Germline assignment: CDR1 SGHAT and CDR2 FQDESV (reference sequence). Trimming took off 0 bases at V and 0 bases at J, with 10 bases between the two ends. CDR3 length: 16 residues. CDR3 sequence reads: CASSLAFFTSTDTQYF. In nucleotides, the CDR3 is TGTGCCAGCAGCTTAGCTTTCTTCACCAGCACAGATACGCAGTATTTT.

The V and J genes are TRBV19 and TRBJ1-2, with 7 bases fitting TRBD1. Trimming cost V 7 bases and J 4 bases; bases outside gene matches: 9. The CDR3 is made up of 14 amino acids. Germline V gene lookup returns CDR1 LNHDA and CDR2 SQIVND (reference sequence). The chain's CDR3 is CASKRQGRGYGYTF. DNA of the CDR3: TGTGCCAGTAAACGACAGGGAAGAGGCTATGGCTACACCTTC.

The rearrangement joins TRBV19 to TRBJ1-4; D not certain. CDR1 and CDR2 from the germline V gene are LNHDA and SQIVND (reference sequence). Trimming stripped 8 bases from V and 7 bases from J, with 14 bases between. The CDR3 has 13 residues. The CDR3 is CASSTRVGEKLFF. CDR3 sequence (DNA): TGTGCCAGTTCGACCCGGGTCGGTGAAAAACTGTTTTTT.

This clone was observed a handful of times. The CDR3 loop is CASSLTAGGHGYTF. The CDR3 DNA reads TGCGCCAGCAGCTTAACCGCAGGGGGTCATGGCTACACCTTC. The chain links TRBV5-1 to TRBJ1-2, with 7 bases matching TRBD1. CDR3 size: 14 residues. CDR1 is SGHRS, CDR2 YFSETQ, per germline. Trimming at V came to 2 bases and at J to 6 bases, leaving 7 bases not matched to a gene. Filled out from reference TRBV5-1 and TRBJ1-2, the complete variable domain reads KAGVTQTPRYLIKTRGQQVTLSCSPISGHRSVSWYQQTPGQGLQFLFEYFSETQRNKGNFPGRFSGRQFSNSRSEMNVSTLELGDSALYLCASSLTAGGHGYTFGSGTRLTVV.